The present T cell receptor beta chain was sequenced within a study of CD8+CD57+ T cells in acquired aplastic anemia. The TCR beta profiling, which covered VDJ combination and CDR3 sequence, was carried out using genomic DNA as the template. TCRdb used MiXCR to reprocess the reads, holding one entry per CDR3 protein. Among around 230,000 distinct CDR3 sequences, roughly 57% were seen once, and the ten largest hold 25% to 35%. This clonotype originated in a human donor in good health. Sequences were obtained from sorted CD4+, CD8+, or CD8+CD57+ T cells (not recorded which) from PBMCs.

The chain's CDR3 is CASSARSSGYNEQFF. In DNA form, the CDR3 reads TGTGCCAGCAGCGCCCGGAGTAGCGGGTACAATGAGCAGTTCTTC. This chain connects TRBV9 to TRBJ2-1; 7 nucleotides match TRBD2. The V gene end was trimmed by 3 bases and the J gene end by 4 bases; junction bases not matched to a gene: 7. The CDR3 has 15 amino acids. Germline V gene lookup returns CDR1 SGDLS and CDR2 YYNGEE.